One sample yielded the 13 T cell receptor beta chains listed below, sequenced in a study of blood T cell repertoires in COVID-19. The data were produced by immunoSEQ multiplex PCR, yet TCRdb's version contains in-frame clones alone and is incomplete. The sample lists approximately 34,000 clones; roughly 88% were seen once. Sequenced input: peripheral blood. These receptors all come from a human donor in a cohort sampled during active COVID-19.

The CDR3 region is CASSQSGQLSTPSGNTIYF. The CDR3 DNA is TGTGCCAGCAGCCAATCGGGACAGTTGTCCACCCCCTCTGGAAACACCATATATTTT. J is TRBJ1-3 and V is TRBV4-2; 7 bases are shared with TRBD1. The CDR3 has 19 residues. Germline V gene sequence: CDR1 LGHNA, CDR2 YNFKEQ. J lost 0 bases, V lost 2 bases, and 13 bases had no gene match.

The J gene is TRBJ2-2, the V gene TRBV5-1, with a tentative D call TRBD1 (7 bases). The germline V gene has CDR1 SGHRS and CDR2 YFSETQ. The V gene lost 0 bases and the J gene lost 8 bases, with 20 bases spanning the gap. The length of the CDR3 is 17 residues. CDR3 amino acids: CASSLAVGGGPSGELFF. CDR3 nucleotide sequence: TGCGCCAGCAGCTTGGCCGTTGGAGGGGGCCCGTCTGGGGAGCTGTTTTTT.

V is TRBV28 and J is TRBJ1-1; no definite D call. The CDR3 runs 14 residues. Germline CDR1 is MDHEN and CDR2 is SYDVKM. Trimming stripped 2 bases from V and 1 base from J, with 8 bases between. CDR3 nucleotide sequence: TGTGCCAGCAGTTTAACCCGACAGAACACTGAAGCTTTCTTT. It encodes CASSLTRQNTEAFF. Filled out from reference TRBV28 and TRBJ1-1, the complete variable domain reads DVKVTQSSRYLVKRTGEKVFLECVQDMDHENMFWYRQDPGLGLRLIYFSYDVKMKEKGDIPEGYSVSREKKERFSLILESASTNQTSMYLCASSLTRQNTEAFFGQGTRLTVV.

The chain combines TRBV6-4 with TRBJ1-6; 10 bases line up with TRBD1. This CDR3 spans 15 amino acids. The V gene's germline CDR1 is MRHNA and CDR2 SNTAGT. The trim removed 5 bases at V and 13 bases at J, leaving 11 bases unmatched. In nucleotides, the CDR3 is TGTGCCAGCAGTCCGGAGGGACAGGGGATTTTCCCCCTCCACTTT. It is translated as CASSPEGQGIFPLHF.

The genes are TRBV5-6 and TRBJ2-5; 7 bases align to TRBD2. The CDR3 sequence is 14 residues long. The V gene end was trimmed by 4 bases and the J gene end by 4 bases; junction bases not matched to a gene: 7. Per germline, CDR1 SGHDT and CDR2 YYEEEE. CDR3 residues: CASSPQRGRETQYF. CDR3 DNA sequence: TGTGCCAGCAGCCCGCAGCGGGGTCGAGAGACCCAGTACTTC.

The chain links TRBV6-1 to TRBJ2-2; 7 bases are shared with TRBD1. V lost 3 bases, J lost 0 bases, and 10 bases stayed unmatched. There are 18 residues in the CDR3. From germline, CDR1 is MNHNS and CDR2 SASEGT. CDR3 in DNA: TGTGCCAGCAGTGACAGATCTTGGACAGGCCCGAACACCGGGGAGCTGTTTTTT. As protein: CASSDRSWTGPNTGELFF.

This sequence joins TRBV6-1 and TRBJ2-7; the D gene is possibly TRBD2 (5 bases). V was trimmed by 0 bases and J by 0 bases, leaving 9 bases between them. The CDR3 has 15 amino acids. Germline V gene sequence: CDR1 MNHNS, CDR2 SASEGT. The CDR3 spells CASSEADFSSYEQYF. The CDR3 nucleotides are TGTGCCAGCAGTGAAGCGGACTTTAGCTCCTACGAGCAGTACTTC.

The chain carries TRBV5-4 and TRBJ1-2, with D unresolved. Trimming pared 2 bases from V and 2 bases from J, leaving 7 bases between. In germline, CDR1 is SGHNT, CDR2 YYREEE (reference sequence). CDR3 size: 13 residues. CDR3: CASSLSQNYGYTF. CDR3 DNA: TGTGCCAGCAGCTTATCCCAGAACTATGGCTACACCTTC.

J is TRBJ2-7 and V is TRBV12-3 or TRBV12-4; tentative D call: TRBD1 (6 bases). The CDR3 totals 13 residues. The ends were cut back, 7 bases at V and 0 bases at J, with 10 bases in the middle. CDR3 loop: CASTKGVSYEQYF. DNA for the CDR3: TGTGCCAGCACCAAGGGGGTCTCCTACGAGCAGTACTTC.

The chain recombines TRBV28 with TRBJ1-2; the D is unclear. This CDR3 has 15 amino acids. Germline CDR1 reads MDHEN; CDR2 reads SYDVKM. Trimming cost V 6 bases and J 4 bases, with 18 bases left between them. The CDR3, as DNA: TGTGCCAGCAGCCAAAAATTTAACGCAGGCTATGGCTACACCTTC. Translated, it gives CASSQKFNAGYGYTF.

This chain uses TRBV6-5 with TRBJ1-6, with 9 bases aligning to TRBD1. The CDR3 runs to 14 residues. Germline V gene lookup returns CDR1 MNHEY and CDR2 SVGAGI. V shed 7 bases and J 7 bases; nucleotides not matched to a gene: 5. CDR3 DNA: TGTGCCAGCATCCGACAGGGGGAAAATTCACCCCTCCACTTT. It is translated as CASIRQGENSPLHF.

The gene calls are TRBV5-8 and TRBJ2-2; D remains ambiguous. V was pared by 1 base and J by 1 base, with 8 bases between. CDR3 size: 15 residues. The germline gives CDR1 SGHTS, CDR2 YDEGEE. CDR3 nucleotide sequence: TGTGCCAGCAGCTTGTACCTAGAGAACACCGGGGAGCTGTTTTTT. This gives the protein CASSLYLENTGELFF.

This rearrangement joins TRBV18 to TRBJ2-5; 8 bases are shared with TRBD2. The V gene's germline CDR1 is KGHSH and CDR2 LQKENI. Losses at the gene ends were 6 bases for V and 2 bases for J; bases not matched to a gene: 11. The CDR3 runs to 16 residues. The CDR3 loop is CASSPKALAGQETQYF. The CDR3 DNA is TGTGCCAGCTCGCCTAAGGCGCTAGCGGGTCAAGAGACCCAGTACTTC.